This record looks at one T cell receptor (beta chain) sequence and its context. V lost 4 bases and J lost 0, with 6 bases in between. Germline V gene sequence: CDR1 SEHNR, CDR2 FQNEAQ (reference sequence). This CDR3 is built from 13 residues. The record originates from a study of T cells in Graves' hyperthyroidism and ophthalmopathy. Researchers took RNA transcripts and amplified the TCR beta CDR3 regions from them. First-round RT-PCR with HTBI primers amplified the TCR CDR3 region. TCRdb passed the multiplex PCR reads through MiXCR, listing each CDR3 protein once. The sample includes roughly 550,000 distinct CDR3 sequences, about 16% of them seen just once. The cohort's ophthalmopathy patients, a group with duration under 3 months, had a Clinical Activity Score of at least 3 and a NOSPECS grade of at least 4.

The rearrangement links TRBV7-9 to TRBJ1-2; D is uncertain. This clonotype was obtained from a woman aged 25-40 years with Graves' ophthalmopathy. Sequencing used blood. The CDR3 DNA reads as TGTGCCAGCAGCTCGACAACTAACTATGGCTACACCTTC. Translation: CASSSTTNYGYTF. The variable domain in full, completed from reference TRBV7-9 and TRBJ1-2, reads DTGVSQNPRHKITKRGQNVTFRCDPISEHNRLYWYRQTLGQGPEFLTYFQNEAQLEKSRLLSDRFSAERPKGSFSTLEIQRTEQGDSAMYLCASSSTTNYGYTFGSGTRLTVV.